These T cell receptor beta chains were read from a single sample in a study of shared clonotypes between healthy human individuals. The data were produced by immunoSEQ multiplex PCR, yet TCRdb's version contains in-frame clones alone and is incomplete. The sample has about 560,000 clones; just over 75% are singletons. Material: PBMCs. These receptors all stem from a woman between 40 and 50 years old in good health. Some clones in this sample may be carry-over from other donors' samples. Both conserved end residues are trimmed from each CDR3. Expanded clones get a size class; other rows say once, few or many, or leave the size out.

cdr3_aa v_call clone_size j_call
AWRHDSRGFPGYT TRBV30 once TRBJ1-2
ASSGINRAFYEQY TRBV6-1 NA TRBJ2-7
ASNTGTTEAF TRBV10-2 NA TRBJ1-1
ASSPGLQETQY TRBV18 NA TRBJ2-5
ASSFPGTGRNEQF TRBV27 few TRBJ2-1
ASSFGPLTTSNQPQH TRBV5-6 NA TRBJ1-5
ASSPAGNSGNTIY TRBV5-1 NA TRBJ1-3
ASSKTSGREVIRDTQY TRBV10-2 many TRBJ2-3
ASSDTGGPETQY TRBV6-5 few TRBJ2-5
AWTRPGARDTEAF TRBV30 NA TRBJ1-1
AWSPSMGGELF TRBV30 once TRBJ2-2
ASSVGVSSDEQY TRBV9 NA TRBJ2-7
ASSLTAKGELF TRBV7-2 NA TRBJ2-2
SVITGMGEQY TRBV29-1 NA TRBJ2-7
ASSDPINEKLF TRBV10-2 NA TRBJ1-4
ASSRHGTPGGETQY TRBV5-1 NA TRBJ2-5
ASSLVGRGIEKLF TRBV5-1 NA TRBJ1-4
AISEQAGEQY TRBV10-3 NA TRBJ2-7
ASSLPSGSYEQY TRBV5-1 NA TRBJ2-7
ASSLADRGWVSGANVLT TRBV5-7 NA TRBJ2-6
ASSLTADSNQPQH TRBV5-5 NA TRBJ1-5
ASSLLDSEAF TRBV28 NA TRBJ1-1
AWSVGNNQPQH TRBV30 few TRBJ1-5
ASSKTGGPGEQY TRBV5-1 NA TRBJ2-7
ASSRYRLRSYEQY TRBV5-6 few TRBJ2-7
ASSLAFQGSSSEQY TRBV5-1 NA TRBJ2-7
ASSRGAREETQY TRBV7-8 NA TRBJ2-5
ASMEIGGSSQPQH TRBV6-1 NA TRBJ1-5
ASRASSSTDTQY TRBV7-9 few TRBJ2-3
ASSLAILTGRDPASGANVLT TRBV5-1 NA TRBJ2-6
ASSPSGSSYNEQF TRBV9 NA TRBJ2-1
ASSVGRGRGADTQY TRBV9 NA TRBJ2-3
ASSFSGRSYNEQF TRBV27 NA TRBJ2-1
ASSQIDRGTEAF TRBV5-4 NA TRBJ1-1
ASRDTFSGANVLT TRBV28 NA TRBJ2-6
ASSWPSGRSHLPKETQY TRBV5-5 NA TRBJ2-5
AISVTSGRTSTGELF TRBV10-3 NA TRBJ2-2
ASSQQGASTEAF TRBV4-1 NA TRBJ1-1
ASSYSGLSYEQY TRBV6-6 NA TRBJ2-7
ASSLFGAQGSGYT TRBV28 NA TRBJ1-2
SVAGLEKYNEQF TRBV29-1 NA TRBJ2-1
ASSYLSSGSSGELF TRBV6-5 NA TRBJ2-2
ASSLGTDTYEQY TRBV5-4 many TRBJ2-7